The T cell receptor (beta chain) under discussion was sequenced for a study of T cells after yellow fever vaccination. Overall study context: Preparation of the low-cell-number fractions used SMART-Seq v4 Ultra Low Input.

There are 16 residues in the CDR3. V was shortened by 0 bases and J by 2 bases, with 13 bases between the two germline ends. Germline-derived CDR1 and CDR2 are MGHRA and YSYEKL. This clonotype occurred many times. No antigen is known for it. General study points: Boosting was followed by the reappearance of most primary-vaccination clones (around 96% CD4, about 90% CD8). FACS-sorted repertoires could contain abundant clonotypes contaminating from the bulk population.

TCRdb redid the calling of the 5' RACE reads with MiXCR, one entry per CDR3 protein. Of about 220,000 distinct CDR3 sequences in the sample, approximately 3% were seen once. The source is a man between 18 and 29 years old who received the YFV17D yellow fever vaccine. The sample was CD4+ T cells sorted from PBMCs, taken 10 days after the yellow fever booster vaccination. This chain uses TRBV4-1 with TRBJ2-5; D gene uncertain. The CDR3 nucleotides are TGCGCCAGCAGCCAAGAATCCGGTGGGCAGCAAGAGACCCAGTACTTC. Amino acids: CASSQESGGQQETQYF.